This T cell receptor (beta chain) derives from a study of blood T cell repertoires in COVID-19. Overall study: PBMCs, B-cell-depleted T cells, or T cells provided the cDNA or gDNA that made up the material.

This CDR3 spans 16 amino acids. CDR1 is LNHDA, CDR2 SQIVND, per germline (reference sequence). V was cut by 7 bases and J by 0 bases, with 16 bases left in between. Everyone who took part was 18 to 89 years old, and they came from roughly 25 US areas. Sequencing used immunoSEQ multiplex PCR; TCRdb keeps in-frame clones, though not all of them. This repertoire shows about 470,000 clones, approximately 90% found once; its top ten account for 0.7%. The chain combines TRBV19 with TRBJ2-1; D might be TRBD2 (6 bases). Input material: PBMCs or T cells enriched from blood (not recorded which). This TCR derives from a woman aged 18 to 35 who had recovered from COVID-19. The CDR3 spells CASKEGGDSSYNEQFF. The CDR3 DNA sequence: TGTGCCAGTAAAGAGGGCGGGGATAGCTCCTACAATGAGCAGTTCTTC. Variable domain in full (rest from reference TRBV19 and TRBJ2-1): DGGITQSPKYLFRKEGQNVTLSCEQNLNHDAMYWYRQDPGQGLRLIYYSQIVNDFQKGDIAEGYSVSREKKESFPLTVTSAQKNPTAFYLCASKEGGDSSYNEQFFGPGTRLTVL.